These 32 T cell receptor beta chains came from one sample sequenced in a study of regulatory T cells in long-lasting Graves disease. The time point denotes: newly diagnosed GD, antithyroid drugs for less than 3 months. Isolated PBMC RNA provided the starting material for the TCR library. CDR3 regions were amplified by Arm-PCR using iRepertoire HTBI primers to build TCR beta libraries. TCRdb fed the multiplex PCR reads into MiXCR, producing one record per CDR3 protein. Altogether approximately 540,000 distinct CDR3 sequences are present, 12% being singletons, with the ten largest covering around 9.3%. A further study also used this sample, focusing on T cells in Graves' hyperthyroidism and ophthalmopathy.

The material sequenced was peripheral blood mononuclear cells (PBMCs), taken at new diagnosis, from a patient treated with antithyroid drugs. These receptors all come from a woman aged 25 to 39 with Graves disease.

This clonotype has just a few counts. The chain recombines TRBV29-1 with TRBJ2-2; 7 bases fit TRBD2. The V gene end was trimmed by 6 bases and the J gene end by 7 bases; junction bases not matched to a gene: 2. The CDR3 is made up of 11 amino acids. Germline CDR1 reads SQVTM; CDR2 reads ANQGSEA. CDR3 region: CSVWTSGELFF. Written as DNA, the CDR3 is TGCAGCGTCTGGACTAGCGGGGAGCTGTTTTTT.

V is TRBV7-9 and J is TRBJ2-7; a possible D gene is TRBD2 (5 bases). This CDR3 region has 15 residues. The V end was cut by 1 base, the J end by 4 bases, with 14 bases between. Germline-derived CDR1 and CDR2 are SEHNR and FQNEAQ (reference sequence). DNA for the CDR3: TGTGCCAGCAGCTTAGGGCGGTCGGGGAGATACGAGCAGTACTTC. It codes for CASSLGRSGRYEQYF.

In its sample, this clonotype was seen many times. The J gene is TRBJ2-7, the V gene TRBV20-1; TRBD1 matches at 10 bases. Germline loops: CDR1 DFQATT, CDR2 SNEGSKA (reference sequence). The CDR3 has 22 residues. The V gene end was trimmed by 3 bases and the J gene end by 3 bases; junction bases not matched to a gene: 29. The CDR3 is CSASGTPETTKNRDRGIYEQYF. DNA for the CDR3: TGCAGTGCTAGTGGAACCCCAGAAACCACAAAAAACCGGGACAGGGGTATCTACGAGCAGTACTTC.

This clonotype appeared many times. The rearrangement links TRBV28 to TRBJ2-1; 14 nucleotides agree with TRBD2. The CDR3 consists of 16 residues. J was trimmed by 5 bases and V by 6 bases; bases with no gene match: 6. Germline CDR1 reads MDHEN; CDR2 reads SYDVKM. The CDR3: CASSPGLAGEHNEQFF. The CDR3 DNA is TGTGCCAGCAGCCCGGGACTAGCGGGAGAGCACAATGAGCAGTTCTTC.

This clonotype showed up many times. V usage is TRBV2 and J usage is TRBJ2-3; D is undetermined. Germline lookup yields CDR1 SNHLY and CDR2 FYNNEI. Trimming left V 3 bases short and J 6 bases short, with 13 bases between. CDR3 length: 14 amino acids. CDR3 in DNA: TGTGCCAGCAGTGATAATAGTCCGAACGATACGCAGTATTTT. Protein: CASSDNSPNDTQYF. Complete variable domain (other parts from reference TRBV2 and TRBJ2-3): EPEVTQTPSHQVTQMGQEVILRCVPISNHLYFYWYRQILGQKVEFLVSFYNNEISEKSEIFDDQFSVERPDGSNFTLKIRSTKLEDSAMYFCASSDNSPNDTQYFGPGTRLTVL.

On this clonotype itself: Given a much more abundant clone one base away, this may be a read error. The CDR3 loop reads CASSATRTEAFF. As DNA, the CDR3 is TGTGCCAGCAGCGCGACAAGGACTGAAGCTTTCTTT. The chain combines TRBV7-9 with TRBJ1-1; D call uncertain. This CDR3 spans 12 amino acids. The germline CDR1 and CDR2 sequences are SEHNR and FQNEAQ (reference sequence). V gave up 5 bases and J gave up 5 bases, with 9 bases separating them.

In this sample, this clonotype turned up many times. The chain recombines TRBV6-1 with TRBJ1-1; D ambiguous. Trimming pared 6 bases from V and 3 bases from J, leaving 11 bases between. There are 13 residues in the CDR3. In germline, CDR1 is MNHNS, CDR2 SASEGT. CDR3 amino acids: CASSLTAYTEAFF. CDR3 sequence (DNA): TGTGCCAGCAGCCTTACAGCCTACACTGAAGCTTTCTTT.

This clonotype was observed a handful of times. The rearrangement links TRBV12-5 to TRBJ1-5; D ambiguous. The V end was cut by 1 base, the J end by 3 bases, with 4 bases between. The CDR3 consists of 13 residues. From germline, CDR1 is LGHNT and CDR2 FRNRAP. The CDR3 DNA reads as TGTGCTAGTGGTTTGGAGGACAATCAGCCCCAGCATTTT. Its translation is CASGLEDNQPQHF. The whole variable domain, filled in from reference TRBV12-5 and TRBJ1-5, reads DARVTQTPRHKVTEMGQEVTMRCQPILGHNTVFWYRQTMMQGLELLAYFRNRAPLDDSGMPKDRFSAEMPDATLATLKIQPSEPRDSAVYFCASGLEDNQPQHFGDGTRLSIL.

This clonotype was recorded many times. The chain recombines TRBV7-3 with TRBJ2-1; 11 nucleotides align to TRBD2. This CDR3 region has 15 residues. In germline, CDR1 is SGHTA, CDR2 FQGTGA. J gave up 8 bases and V 5 bases, and 8 bases lay outside the gene matches. The CDR3 nucleotides read TGTGCCAGCAGCCCTCTAGCGGGAGGCCAGGATGAGCAGTTCTTC. Encoded protein: CASSPLAGGQDEQFF.

There are many counts of this clonotype. The rearrangement joins TRBV6-5 to TRBJ2-5; D not certain. The CDR3 length is 15 residues. Trimming cost V 1 base and J 1 base, with 10 bases left between them. Germline lookup yields CDR1 MNHEY and CDR2 SVGAGI. As DNA, the CDR3 is TGTGCCAGCAGTTACTTCGGGCCTTTCCAAGAGACCCAGTACTTC. Translation: CASSYFGPFQETQYF.

V and J are TRBV28 and TRBJ1-2; TRBD1 is a possible D gene (6 bases). Per the germline V gene, CDR1 is MDHEN and CDR2 is SYDVKM. The CDR3 contains 16 residues. The V and J ends lost 2 bases and 3 bases respectively, with 16 bases between them. The CDR3 spells CASSLIIPGADYGYTF. CDR3 nucleotides: TGTGCCAGCAGTTTAATAATTCCGGGGGCCGACTATGGCTACACCTTC.

This chain uses TRBV15 with TRBJ2-3; no definite D call. This CDR3 has 15 residues. V gave up 1 base and J gave up 0 bases, with 8 bases separating them. Germline loops: CDR1 LNHNV, CDR2 YYDKDF (reference sequence). The CDR3 reads CATSRGAVSTDTQYF. In DNA, the CDR3 is TGTGCCACCAGCAGAGGGGCGGTTAGCACAGATACGCAGTATTTT.

The CDR3 region is CASSFYGNEQFF. In DNA, the CDR3 is TGTGCCAGCAGCTTTTACGGTAATGAGCAGTTCTTC. The chain carries TRBV7-9 and TRBJ2-1; no clear D gene. The V gene lost 3 bases and the J gene lost 7 bases, with 7 bases spanning the gap. The CDR3 contains 12 residues. Looked up from germline, CDR1 is SEHNR and CDR2 is FQNEAQ (reference sequence).

This clonotype was detected many times. This sequence joins TRBV20-1 and TRBJ1-1, with D unresolved. This CDR3 comprises 14 residues. Between the trimmed V and J ends, which lost 7 bases and 1 base, there was a span of 16 bases. In germline, CDR1 is DFQATT, CDR2 SNEGSKA (reference sequence). In DNA, the CDR3 is TGCAGTGGCCAATCCGGGCCCACGAACACTGAAGCTTTCTTT. Its translation is CSGQSGPTNTEAFF.

This clonotype has ten or more counts. This sequence joins TRBV6-5 and TRBJ1-5; maybe TRBD1 (6 bases). Germline V gene lookup returns CDR1 MNHEY and CDR2 SVGAGI. V was cut by 0 bases and J by 2 bases, with 8 bases left in between. This CDR3 spans 15 amino acids. The CDR3 loop reads CASSYSRQGNQPQHF. CDR3 bases: TGTGCCAGCAGTTACTCTCGACAGGGCAATCAGCCCCAGCATTTT.

This clonotype was seen only a few times. The genes are TRBV29-1 and TRBJ1-2; D not resolved. V was cut by 4 bases and J by 4 bases, with 7 bases left in between. Germline lookup yields CDR1 SQVTM and CDR2 ANQGSEA. The CDR3 is made up of 11 amino acids. Here the CDR3 DNA reads TGCAGCGTTGGTGAGGGCTATGGCTACACCTTC. It yields the protein CSVGEGYGYTF.

This clonotype was seen only a few times. The rearrangement uses TRBV28 and TRBJ1-6; the D is unclear. Looked up from germline, CDR1 is MDHEN and CDR2 is SYDVKM. CDR3 size: 17 residues. V lost 2 bases, J lost 0 bases, and 11 bases lay in between. The CDR3 DNA follows: TGTGCCAGCAGTTTAGGGTTCCCGAGCTCCTATAATTCACCCCTCCACTTT. As protein: CASSLGFPSSYNSPLHF.

The table lists this clonotype with many counts. The genes are TRBV6-9 and TRBJ2-7; D is ambiguous. The germline V and J ends were trimmed by 3 bases and 3 bases, with 12 bases remaining between them. Germline V CDR1 and CDR2: MNHGY, SVAAGI. The CDR3 is 14 residues long. CDR3 nucleotides: TGTGCCAGCAGTTACCATATGAGGCTCTACGAGCAGTACTTC. It encodes CASSYHMRLYEQYF.

This clonotype was recorded at least ten times. CDR3 nucleotide sequence: TGTGCTAGTGGTCCACTTAGGGCAGGGTACACTGAAGCTTTCTTT. Translation: CASGPLRAGYTEAFF. The rearrangement uses TRBV12-5 and TRBJ1-1; perhaps TRBD1 as D (5 bases). This CDR3 has 15 amino acids. The V end was cut by 5 bases, the J end by 3 bases, with 16 bases between. Germline CDR1 LGHNT, CDR2 FRNRAP.

This clonotype appeared many times. This sequence joins TRBV2 and TRBJ2-5; D may be TRBD2 (5 bases). V was shortened by 2 bases and J by 5 bases, with 12 bases between the two germline ends. Germline V lookup: CDR1 SNHLY, CDR2 FYNNEI. CDR3 length: 14 amino acids. The CDR3 reads CASSEPAGGETQYF. The CDR3, as DNA: TGTGCCAGCAGTGAACCAGCCGGCGGGGAGACCCAGTACTTC.

The sample holds many counts of this clonotype. Here the CDR3 DNA reads TGTGCCAGCAGCGCCGAGCAGGGGGCGGCCACAGATACGCAGTATTTT. This encodes CASSAEQGAATDTQYF. This chain links TRBV9 with TRBJ2-3; 8 bases match TRBD1. The CDR3 is 16 amino acids. Germline V lookup: CDR1 SGDLS, CDR2 YYNGEE. V dropped 3 bases and J dropped 2; count of bases not matched to a gene: 8.

This clonotype was detected many times. V usage is TRBV11-3 and J usage is TRBJ2-1; D is ambiguous. Trimming shortened V by 3 bases and J by 4 bases, and 16 bases separated the two germline ends. The CDR3 has 16 amino acids. Germline values: CDR1 SGHNT, CDR2 YENEEA. The CDR3 sequence is CASSLRLTTFYNEQFF. The DNA for the CDR3 is TGTGCCAGCAGCTTGAGGTTGACGACCTTTTACAATGAGCAGTTCTTC.

This clonotype came up many times. This sequence joins TRBV18 and TRBJ2-5; possibly TRBD2 for D (5 bases). This CDR3 has 14 residues. Germline V gene data show CDR1 as KGHSH and CDR2 as LQKENI. V lost 2 bases, J lost 3 bases, and 10 bases lay in between. In DNA form, the CDR3 reads TGTGCCAGCTCACCAGCGGGCAGAAAAGAGACCCAGTACTTC. Protein sequence: CASSPAGRKETQYF.

In its sample, this clonotype was seen many times. The rearrangement joins TRBV12-3 or TRBV12-4 to TRBJ2-5, with 8 bases identical to TRBD1. Trimming at V came to 8 bases and at J to 7 bases, leaving 18 bases not matched to a gene. The CDR3 runs to 16 residues. The DNA for the CDR3 is TGTGCCAGCGTCCCCCGAGGAGGACAGGGTACCGGGACCCAGTACTTC. This codes for CASVPRGGQGTGTQYF.

V is TRBV7-9 and J is TRBJ2-3, with D perhaps assigned TRBD1 or TRBD2 (5 bases each). From germline, CDR1 is SEHNR and CDR2 FQNEAQ (reference sequence). This CDR3 has 16 residues. V was shortened by 6 bases and J by 0 bases, with 16 bases between the two germline ends. DNA of the CDR3: TGTGCCAGCAGTAGGCGAGGGGCGACAAGCACAGATACGCAGTATTTT. This codes for CASSRRGATSTDTQYF. The full variable domain, rest sourced from reference TRBV7-9 and TRBJ2-3, is DTGVSQNPRHKITKRGQNVTFRCDPISEHNRLYWYRQTLGQGPEFLTYFQNEAQLEKSRLLSDRFSAERPKGSFSTLEIQRTEQGDSAMYLCASSRRGATSTDTQYFGPGTRLTVL.

This sequence joins TRBV7-9 and TRBJ1-4, with TRBD1 matching 9 bases. V lost 4 bases, J lost 1 base, and 1 base stayed unmatched. The germline gives CDR1 SEHNR, CDR2 FQNEAQ (reference sequence). There are 15 residues in the CDR3. The CDR3 region is CASSWGQGTNEKLFF. The CDR3 DNA reads TGTGCCAGCAGCTGGGGACAGGGAACTAATGAAAAACTGTTTTTT.

This clonotype was seen repeatedly, ten times or more. V gene TRBV6-5 combines with J gene TRBJ2-1; tentatively, D is TRBD2 (7 bases). Trimming took 4 bases from V and 8 from J, leaving 15 bases between them. CDR1 and CDR2 from the germline V gene are MNHEY and SVGAGI. The CDR3 covers 14 residues. The CDR3 region has the DNA TGTGCCAGCAGTTCCCGAAGGGGGGGCCATGAGCAGTTCTTC. Its protein product is CASSSRRGGHEQFF.

This clonotype was seen only a few times. The chain combines TRBV4-1 with TRBJ2-7; 12 nucleotides align to TRBD1. J lost 3 bases, V lost 0 bases, and 3 bases had no gene match. The CDR3 contains 16 residues. Germline V gene data show CDR1 as MGHRA and CDR2 as YSYEKL. As DNA, the CDR3 is TGCGCCAGCAGCCAAGATGGGGACAGGGGGCTCTACGAGCAGTACTTC. Protein: CASSQDGDRGLYEQYF.

This clonotype was counted ten times or more. The V gene is TRBV24-1, the J gene TRBJ2-6; no firm D call. V lost 5 bases, J lost 0 bases, and 10 bases lay in between. The CDR3 is 16 amino acids. Germline CDR1 and CDR2: KGHDR and SFDVKD. The CDR3 sequence: CATSAGRPSGANVLTF. In DNA form, the CDR3 reads TGTGCCACCAGTGCCGGACGGCCCTCTGGGGCCAACGTCCTGACTTTC.

This clonotype has a count of ten or more. The chain carries TRBV28 and TRBJ2-5; a weak D match, TRBD2 (5 bases). The V gene lost 6 bases and the J gene lost 2 bases, with 13 bases spanning the gap. CDR1 MDHEN and CDR2 SYDVKM come from the germline V gene. The CDR3 spans 14 residues. CDR3 sequence (DNA): TGTGCCAGCAGCCCCCCGACTACACAAGAGACCCAGTACTTC. Amino acid sequence: CASSPPTTQETQYF.

This clonotype was observed many times. The chain links TRBV5-1 to TRBJ2-3; D gene unclear. The germline gives CDR1 SGHRS, CDR2 YFSETQ. Between the trimmed V and J ends, which lost 0 bases and 2 bases, there was a span of 13 bases. There are 16 residues in the CDR3. CDR3 loop: CASSLGDFASTDTQYF. CDR3 DNA: TGCGCCAGCAGCTTGGGAGACTTTGCTTCCACAGATACGCAGTATTTT.

This clonotype was recorded many times. The chain joins TRBV2 to TRBJ2-5; no clear D gene. Germline CDR1 and CDR2: SNHLY and FYNNEI. The CDR3 totals 12 residues. Trimming shortened V by 3 bases and J by 1 base, and 3 bases separated the two germline ends. The CDR3 DNA reads as TGTGCCAGCAGTGACGCCCAAGAGACCCAGTACTTC. It is translated as CASSDAQETQYF.